This paragraph reports one T cell receptor beta chain. CDR1 and CDR2 (germline): MNHEY, SVGAGI. V lost 4 bases, J lost 5 bases, and 12 bases lay in between. CDR3 length: 14 amino acids. The entry originates in a study of identical twins. TCRdb fed the 5' RACE reads into MiXCR, producing one record per CDR3 protein. The sample shows 700,000 or so distinct CDR3 sequences, over 8.5% of them seen only once. The sample was also reused in another study, on yellow fever vaccine responses in identical twins.

The receptor was isolated from a woman between 18 and 30 years old in good health. This chain connects TRBV6-5 to TRBJ2-1; TRBD1 is a possible D gene (6 bases). The sample taken for sequencing was PBMCs. This CDR3 reads CASSWDWTDNEQFF. CDR3 sequence (DNA): TGTGCCAGCAGTTGGGATTGGACAGACAATGAGCAGTTCTTC.